These 5 T cell receptor beta chains came from one sample sequenced in a study of monozygotic twins with inflammatory bowel disease. One entry per CDR3 protein, without DNA, is what TCRdb gives after re-calling the 5' RACE reads. This sample's clone table lists some 440,000 distinct CDR3 sequences. Sequencing input: blood. Receptor source: a human donor with ulcerative colitis or Crohn's disease, or a healthy co-twin of an affected twin (not recorded which).

The chain uses TRBV7-3 and TRBJ2-3; the TCRdb call, TRBD2, lacks DNA for checking. Germline values: CDR1 SGHTA, CDR2 FQGTGA. The CDR3 totals 17 residues. The CDR3 region is CASSLLPSGSPADTQYF. Filled out from reference TRBV7-3 and TRBJ2-3, the complete variable domain reads GAGVSQTPSNKVTEKGKYVELRCDPISGHTALYWYRQSLGQGPEFLIYFQGTGAADDSGLPNDRFFAVRPEGSVSTLKIQRTERGDSAVYLCASSLLPSGSPADTQYFGPGTRLTVL.

This chain uses TRBV6-1 with TRBJ2-7; TCRdb names TRBD1, which stays unverified in the absence of DNA. This CDR3 is 15 amino acids long. Germline CDR1 reads MNHNS; CDR2 reads SASEGT. The CDR3 is CASSLGTDGSYEQYF.

V usage is TRBV3-1 and J usage is TRBJ2-1. Per the germline V gene, CDR1 is LGHDT and CDR2 is YNNKEL (reference sequence). CDR3 length equals 14 residues. The CDR3: CASSSREGLDEQFF.

The genes are TRBV5-1 and TRBJ1-2; TCRdb indicates TRBD1, and absent DNA this call remains unverified. Per the germline V gene, CDR1 is SGHRS and CDR2 is YFSETQ. The CDR3 runs 14 residues. The CDR3 loop reads CASSPDQGGYGYTF.

The rearrangement joins TRBV5-1 to TRBJ2-7; TCRdb picks TRBD2, but there is no DNA to check that call. Per germline, CDR1 SGHRS and CDR2 YFSETQ. This CDR3 contains 14 residues. The chain's CDR3 is CASSGPSGSYEQYF.